What follows is one T cell receptor (beta chain) and its context. Its specificity is unknown. Generated by immunoSEQ multiplex PCR, the TCRdb table keeps only in-frame clones and is missing some. This sample yields more than 2 million clones, of which roughly 95% are seen a single time; about 1.7% belongs to the top ten. The sample belongs to a study of shared clonotypes between healthy human individuals. Study-level findings and limits: The diversity represented, both genetic and in exposure history, was limited by few donors. Sorted-subset sequencing was shown by rarefaction to be incomplete despite large depth. The naive CD4 repertoires of several donors were compared, and approximately 5.3% of clonotypes were shared.

From germline, CDR1 is LNHDA and CDR2 SQIVND (reference sequence). The germline V and J ends were trimmed by 6 bases and 5 bases, with 19 bases remaining between them. The CDR3 totals 15 residues. CD45RO-negative, CCR7-positively selected cells formed the naive CD8 fraction, excluding terminally differentiated effector memory CD45RA+ cells. Donors comprised only Caucasian adults living in Nashville, Tennessee. The receptor's source is a young man in good health. Some clones in this sample may be carry-over from other donors' samples. The sample consisted of naive CD8+ T cells from PBMCs. The V and J genes are TRBV19 and TRBJ2-5; D uncertain. The CDR3 region has the DNA TGTGCCAGTAGCCTAGTGTTTACCGGTGGGGAGACCCAGTACTTC. It encodes CASSLVFTGGETQYF.